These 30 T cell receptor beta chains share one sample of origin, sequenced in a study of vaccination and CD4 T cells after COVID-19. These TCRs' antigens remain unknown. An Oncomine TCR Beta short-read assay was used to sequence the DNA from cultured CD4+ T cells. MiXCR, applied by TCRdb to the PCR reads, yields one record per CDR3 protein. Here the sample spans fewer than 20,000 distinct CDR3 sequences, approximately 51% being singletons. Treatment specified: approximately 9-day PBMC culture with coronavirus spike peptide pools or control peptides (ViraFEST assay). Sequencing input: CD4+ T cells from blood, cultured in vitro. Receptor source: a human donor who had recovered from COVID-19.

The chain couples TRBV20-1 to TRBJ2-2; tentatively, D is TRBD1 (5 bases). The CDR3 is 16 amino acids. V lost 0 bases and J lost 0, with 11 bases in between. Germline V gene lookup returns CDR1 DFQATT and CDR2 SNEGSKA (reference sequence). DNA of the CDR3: TGCAGTGCTAGAGATCAGGGCCCGGCGAACACCGGGGAGCTGTTTTTT. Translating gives CSARDQGPANTGELFF.

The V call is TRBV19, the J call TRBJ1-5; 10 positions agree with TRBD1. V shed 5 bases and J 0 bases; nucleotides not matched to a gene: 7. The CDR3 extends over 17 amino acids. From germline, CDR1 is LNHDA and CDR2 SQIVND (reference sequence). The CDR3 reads CASSPGTGASSNQPQHF. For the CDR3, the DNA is TGTGCCAGTAGTCCCGGGACAGGGGCCAGTAGCAATCAGCCCCAGCATTTT.

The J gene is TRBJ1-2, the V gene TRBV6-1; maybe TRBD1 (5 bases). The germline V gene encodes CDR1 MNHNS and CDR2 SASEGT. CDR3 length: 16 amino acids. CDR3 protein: CSIGAGRGRADYGYTF. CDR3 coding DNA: TGTTCCATCGGGGCTGGGCGGGGCCGCGCGGACTATGGCTACACCTTC.

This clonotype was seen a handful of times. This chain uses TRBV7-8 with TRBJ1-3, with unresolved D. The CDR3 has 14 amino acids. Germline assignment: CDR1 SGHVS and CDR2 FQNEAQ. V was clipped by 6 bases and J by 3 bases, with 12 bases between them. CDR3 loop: CASRRRSDGNTIYF. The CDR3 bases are TGTGCCAGCAGACGTCGGTCGGATGGAAACACCATATATTTT.

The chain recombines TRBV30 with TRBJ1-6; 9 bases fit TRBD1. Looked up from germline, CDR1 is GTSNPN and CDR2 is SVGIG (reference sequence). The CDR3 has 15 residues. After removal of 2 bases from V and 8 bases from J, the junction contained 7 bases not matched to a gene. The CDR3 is CAWSPMGTGYSPLHF. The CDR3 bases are TGTGCCTGGAGTCCTATGGGGACAGGGTATTCACCCCTCCACTTT.

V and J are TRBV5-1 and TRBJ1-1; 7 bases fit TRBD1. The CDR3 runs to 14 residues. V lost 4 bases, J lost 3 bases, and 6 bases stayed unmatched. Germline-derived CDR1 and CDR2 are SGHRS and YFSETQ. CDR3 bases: TGCGCCAGCAGCCCGAGTCAGGGGGACACTGAAGCTTTCTTT. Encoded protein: CASSPSQGDTEAFF.

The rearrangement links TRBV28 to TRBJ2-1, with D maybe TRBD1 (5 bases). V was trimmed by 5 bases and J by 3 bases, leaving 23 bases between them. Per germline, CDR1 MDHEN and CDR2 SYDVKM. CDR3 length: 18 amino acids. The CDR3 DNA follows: TGTGCCAGCAGTCAACTAAAAGCGACAGTTCAATTCTACAATGAGCAGTTCTTC. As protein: CASSQLKATVQFYNEQFF. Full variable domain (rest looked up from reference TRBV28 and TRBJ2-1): DVKVTQSSRYLVKRTGEKVFLECVQDMDHENMFWYRQDPGLGLRLIYFSYDVKMKEKGDIPEGYSVSREKKERFSLILESASTNQTSMYLCASSQLKATVQFYNEQFFGPGTRLTVL.

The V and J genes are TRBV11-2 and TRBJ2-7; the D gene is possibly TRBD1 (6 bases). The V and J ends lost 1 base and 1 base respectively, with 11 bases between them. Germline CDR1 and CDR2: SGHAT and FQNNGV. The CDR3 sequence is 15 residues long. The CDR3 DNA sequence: TGTGCCAGCAGCTTAGGACAGGTGACTTCCTACGAGCAGTACTTC. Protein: CASSLGQVTSYEQYF.

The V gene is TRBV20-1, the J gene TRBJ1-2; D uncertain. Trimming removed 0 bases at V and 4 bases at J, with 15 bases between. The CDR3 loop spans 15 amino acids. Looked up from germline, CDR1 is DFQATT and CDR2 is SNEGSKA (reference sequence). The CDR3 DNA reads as TGCAGTGCTAGAGATTGGAGACCGAACACCTATGGCTACACCTTC. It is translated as CSARDWRPNTYGYTF.

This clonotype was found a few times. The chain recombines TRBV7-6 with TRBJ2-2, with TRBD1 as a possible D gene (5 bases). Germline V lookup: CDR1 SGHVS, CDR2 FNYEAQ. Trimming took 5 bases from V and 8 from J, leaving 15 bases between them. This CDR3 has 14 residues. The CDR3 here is CASSDGRVAGELFF. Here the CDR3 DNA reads TGTGCCAGCAGCGACGGCAGGGTGGCTGGGGAGCTGTTTTTT.

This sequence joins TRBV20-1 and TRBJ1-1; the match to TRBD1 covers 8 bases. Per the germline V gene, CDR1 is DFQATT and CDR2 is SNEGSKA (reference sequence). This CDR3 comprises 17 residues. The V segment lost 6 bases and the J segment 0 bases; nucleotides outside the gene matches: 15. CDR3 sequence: CSARPRDRYIMNTEAFF. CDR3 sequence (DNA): TGCAGTGCAAGACCCCGGGACAGGTACATCATGAACACTGAAGCTTTCTTT.

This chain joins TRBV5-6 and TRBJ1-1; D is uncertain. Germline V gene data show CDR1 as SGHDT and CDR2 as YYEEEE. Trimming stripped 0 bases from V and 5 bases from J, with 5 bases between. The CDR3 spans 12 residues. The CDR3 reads CASSLVATEAFF. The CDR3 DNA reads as TGTGCCAGCAGCTTGGTGGCTACTGAAGCTTTCTTT.

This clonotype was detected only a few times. The CDR3 reads CASSTSSGEGTEAFF. The CDR3 region has the DNA TGTGCCAGCAGTACCTCTTCAGGGGAGGGGACTGAAGCTTTCTTT. This chain links TRBV6-1 with TRBJ1-1; the D gene is possibly TRBD1 (6 bases). Between the trimmed V and J ends, which lost 5 bases and 5 bases, there was a span of 18 bases. Germline V CDR1 and CDR2: MNHNS, SASEGT. The CDR3 has 15 residues.

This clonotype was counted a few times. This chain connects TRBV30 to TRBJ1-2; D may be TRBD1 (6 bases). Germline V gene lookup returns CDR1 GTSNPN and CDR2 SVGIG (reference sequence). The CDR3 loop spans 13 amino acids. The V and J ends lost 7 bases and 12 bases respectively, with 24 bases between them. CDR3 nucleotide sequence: TGTGCCTACCACCCCCACAGGGAGATTAAGAACACCTTC. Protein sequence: CAYHPHREIKNTF.

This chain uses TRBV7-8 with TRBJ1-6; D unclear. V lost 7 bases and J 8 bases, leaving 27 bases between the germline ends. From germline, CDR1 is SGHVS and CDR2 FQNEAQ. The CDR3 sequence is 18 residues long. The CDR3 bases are TGTGCCAGCACCGGATCCTCCTTCGGACGGGGAGGGTATTCACCCCTCCACTTT. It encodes CASTGSSFGRGGYSPLHF. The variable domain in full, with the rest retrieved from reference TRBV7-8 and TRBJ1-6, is GAGVSQSPRYKVAKRGQDVALRCDPISGHVSLFWYQQALGQGPEFLTYFQNEAQLDKSGLPSDRFFAERPEGSVSTLKIQRTQQEDSAVYLCASTGSSFGRGGYSPLHFGNGTRLTVT.

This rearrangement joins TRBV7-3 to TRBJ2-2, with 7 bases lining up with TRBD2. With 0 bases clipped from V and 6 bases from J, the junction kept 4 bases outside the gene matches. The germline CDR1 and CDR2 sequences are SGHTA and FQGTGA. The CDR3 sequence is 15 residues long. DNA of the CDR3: TGTGCCAGCAGCTTAACCCCAACTAGCGCCGGGGAGCTGTTTTTT. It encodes CASSLTPTSAGELFF. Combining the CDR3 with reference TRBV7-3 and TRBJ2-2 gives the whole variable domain GAGVSQTPSNKVTEKGKYVELRCDPISGHTALYWYRQSLGQGPEFLIYFQGTGAADDSGLPNDRFFAVRPEGSVSTLKIQRTERGDSAVYLCASSLTPTSAGELFFGEGSRLTVL.

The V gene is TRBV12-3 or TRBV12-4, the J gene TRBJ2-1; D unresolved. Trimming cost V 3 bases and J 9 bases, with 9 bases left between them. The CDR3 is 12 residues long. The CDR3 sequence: CASSFDTREQFF. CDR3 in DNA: TGTGCCAGCAGTTTTGATACCCGTGAGCAGTTCTTC.

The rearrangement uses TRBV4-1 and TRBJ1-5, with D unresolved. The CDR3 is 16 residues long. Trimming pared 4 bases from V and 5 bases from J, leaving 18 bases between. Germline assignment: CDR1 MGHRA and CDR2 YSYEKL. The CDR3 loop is CASSPIGGRRYQPQHF. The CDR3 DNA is TGCGCCAGCAGCCCCATTGGAGGACGGCGATATCAGCCCCAGCATTTT.

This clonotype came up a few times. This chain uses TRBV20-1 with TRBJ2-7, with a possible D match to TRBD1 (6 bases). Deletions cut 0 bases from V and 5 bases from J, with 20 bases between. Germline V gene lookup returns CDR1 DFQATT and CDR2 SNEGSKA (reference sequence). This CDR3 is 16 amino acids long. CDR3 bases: TGCAGTGCTAGAGATCAGGGGAAGGGTATCTTCGACGAGCAGTACTTC. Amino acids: CSARDQGKGIFDEQYF.

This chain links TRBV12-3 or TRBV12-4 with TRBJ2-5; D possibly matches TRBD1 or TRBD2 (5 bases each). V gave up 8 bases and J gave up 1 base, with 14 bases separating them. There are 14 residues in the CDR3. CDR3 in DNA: TGTGCCAGCCGATCCGGGGCCACCCAAGAGACCCAGTACTTC. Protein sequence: CASRSGATQETQYF.

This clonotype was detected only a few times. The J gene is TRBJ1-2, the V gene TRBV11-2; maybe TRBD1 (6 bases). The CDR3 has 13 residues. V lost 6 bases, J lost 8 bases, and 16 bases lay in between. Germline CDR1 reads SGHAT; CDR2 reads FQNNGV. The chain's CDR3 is CASRLGWGRGYTF. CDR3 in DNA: TGTGCCAGCAGGCTAGGCTGGGGGCGAGGCTACACCTTC.

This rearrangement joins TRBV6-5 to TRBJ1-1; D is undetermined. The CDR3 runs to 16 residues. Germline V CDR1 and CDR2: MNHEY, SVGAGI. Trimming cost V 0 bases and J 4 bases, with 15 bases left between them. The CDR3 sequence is CASSYSNPGVGTEAFF. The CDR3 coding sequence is TGTGCCAGCAGTTACTCGAATCCGGGTGTAGGCACTGAAGCTTTCTTT.

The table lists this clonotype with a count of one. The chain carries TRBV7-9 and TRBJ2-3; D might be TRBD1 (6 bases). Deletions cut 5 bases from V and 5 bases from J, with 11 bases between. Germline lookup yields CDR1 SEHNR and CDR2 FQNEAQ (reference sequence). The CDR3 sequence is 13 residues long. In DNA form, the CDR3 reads TGTGCCAGCAGCCCTACAGGGATAGATACGCAGTATTTT. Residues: CASSPTGIDTQYF.

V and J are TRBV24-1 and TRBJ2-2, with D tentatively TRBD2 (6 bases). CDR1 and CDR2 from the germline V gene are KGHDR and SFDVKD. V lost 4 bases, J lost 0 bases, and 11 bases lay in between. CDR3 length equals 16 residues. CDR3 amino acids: CATSDEDYTNTGELFF. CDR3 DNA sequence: TGTGCCACCAGTGACGAGGACTATACGAACACCGGGGAGCTGTTTTTT.

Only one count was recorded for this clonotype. The CDR3, as DNA: TGTGCTAGTGGGGATACTCAGGTGGGGACTGAAGCTTTCTTT. It specifies CASGDTQVGTEAFF. The rearrangement joins TRBV12-5 to TRBJ1-1; the D is unclear. CDR1 and CDR2 (germline): LGHNT, FRNRAP. The V end was cut by 6 bases, the J end by 5 bases, with 16 bases between. The CDR3 spans 14 residues.

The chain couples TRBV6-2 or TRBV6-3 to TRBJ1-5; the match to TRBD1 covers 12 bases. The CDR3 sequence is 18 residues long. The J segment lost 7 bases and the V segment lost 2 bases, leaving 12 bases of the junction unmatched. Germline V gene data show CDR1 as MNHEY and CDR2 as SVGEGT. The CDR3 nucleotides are TGTGCCAGCAGTTACGTCGCCGGGACAGGGGGCGTCGGCCAGCCCCAGCATTTT. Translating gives CASSYVAGTGGVGQPQHF.

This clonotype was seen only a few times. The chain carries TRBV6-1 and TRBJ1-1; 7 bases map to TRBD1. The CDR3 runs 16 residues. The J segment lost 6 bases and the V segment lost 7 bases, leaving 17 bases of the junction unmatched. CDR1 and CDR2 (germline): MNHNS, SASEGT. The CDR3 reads CASTEHLGGESAEAFF. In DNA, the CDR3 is TGTGCCAGCACTGAGCATCTAGGGGGCGAATCCGCTGAAGCTTTCTTT.

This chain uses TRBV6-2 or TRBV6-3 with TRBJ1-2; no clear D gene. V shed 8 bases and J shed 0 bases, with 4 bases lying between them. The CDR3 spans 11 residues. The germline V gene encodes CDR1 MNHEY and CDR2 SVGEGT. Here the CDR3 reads CASGTNYGYTF. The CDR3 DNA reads TGTGCCAGCGGTACTAACTATGGCTACACCTTC.

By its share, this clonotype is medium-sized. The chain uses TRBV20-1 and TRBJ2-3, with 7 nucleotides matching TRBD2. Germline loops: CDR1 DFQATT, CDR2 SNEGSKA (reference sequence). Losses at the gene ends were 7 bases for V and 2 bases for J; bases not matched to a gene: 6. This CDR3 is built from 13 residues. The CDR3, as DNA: TGCAGTGTGCGGGAGAAAGTCACAGATACGCAGTATTTT. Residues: CSVREKVTDTQYF.

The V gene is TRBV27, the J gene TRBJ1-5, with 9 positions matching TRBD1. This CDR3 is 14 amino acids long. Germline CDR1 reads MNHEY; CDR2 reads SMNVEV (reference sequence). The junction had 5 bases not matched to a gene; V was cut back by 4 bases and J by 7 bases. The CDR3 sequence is CASSSRDRDQPQHF. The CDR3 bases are TGTGCCAGCAGTTCCCGGGACAGGGACCAGCCCCAGCATTTT.